These T cell receptor beta chains were read from a single sample in a study of cytomegalovirus exposure and HLA in healthy donors. Some clones are missing from TCRdb's copy, which holds only in-frame ones; the method was immunoSEQ multiplex PCR. The repertoire consists of under 150,000 clones, with 82% occurring once and the leading ten covering roughly 2.6%. Sample: PBMCs. These TCRs come from a woman between 18 and 29 years old in good health and CMV-seronegative. Each CDR3 is given with its conserved first and last residue. A D gene is named only where the DNA matches it firmly. Clone size, where shown, is once, few, many, or a class for clones that have expanded.

V gene: TRBV5-1; J gene: TRBJ2-5; clone size: -; D gene: -; CDR3 protein: CASSLVSGETQYF; CDR3 DNA: TGCGCCAGCAGCTTGGTCAGCGGAGAGACCCAGTACTTC
V gene: TRBV29-1; J gene: TRBJ2-7; clone size: -; D gene: TRBD1; CDR3 protein: CSVDRGDFEQYF; CDR3 DNA: TGCAGCGTGGACAGGGGCGATTTCGAGCAGTACTTC
V gene: TRBV29-1; J gene: TRBJ1-1; clone size: few; D gene: -; CDR3 protein: CSVVGQLSAEAFF; CDR3 DNA: TGCAGCGTTGTAGGCCAATTGAGCGCTGAAGCTTTCTTT
V gene: TRBV2; J gene: TRBJ2-1; clone size: -; D gene: -; CDR3 protein: CASSVEGRNEQFF; CDR3 DNA: TGTGCCAGCAGTGTGGAGGGACGCAATGAGCAGTTCTTC
V gene: TRBV20-1; J gene: TRBJ1-1; clone size: -; D gene: -; CDR3 protein: CSARENGSPFF; CDR3 DNA: TGCAGTGCTAGAGAAAATGGCTCCCCTTTCTTT
V gene: TRBV7-9; J gene: TRBJ1-4; clone size: -; D gene: TRBD1; CDR3 protein: CASSWPRQGNEKLFF; CDR3 DNA: TGTGCCAGCAGCTGGCCTAGACAGGGAAATGAAAAACTGTTTTTT
V gene: TRBV28; J gene: TRBJ2-7; clone size: -; D gene: TRBD1; CDR3 protein: CASSLRTGAFYEQYF; CDR3 DNA: TGTGCCAGCAGTTTACGGACAGGGGCTTTCTACGAGCAGTACTTC
V gene: TRBV5-4; J gene: TRBJ2-7; clone size: -; D gene: TRBD2; CDR3 protein: CASSKGLLNEQYF; CDR3 DNA: TGTGCCAGCAGCAAGGGACTATTGAACGAGCAGTACTTC
V gene: TRBV7-9; J gene: TRBJ2-7; clone size: -; D gene: TRBD2; CDR3 protein: CASSLQLAGLTYEQYF; CDR3 DNA: TGTGCCAGCAGCTTACAGCTAGCGGGCCTTACCTACGAGCAGTACTTC
V gene: TRBV5-4; J gene: TRBJ2-5; clone size: -; D gene: -; CDR3 protein: CASSRGTDSWETQYF; CDR3 DNA: TGTGCCAGCAGCCGCGGGACGGACTCTTGGGAGACCCAGTACTTC
V gene: TRBV15; J gene: TRBJ2-2; clone size: -; D gene: -; CDR3 protein: CATRSDSPTGELFF; CDR3 DNA: TGTGCCACCAGAAGCGACAGTCCCACCGGGGAGCTGTTTTTT
V gene: TRBV19; J gene: TRBJ1-5; clone size: -; D gene: -; CDR3 protein: CASSIVRQPQHF; CDR3 DNA: TGTGCCAGTAGTATAGTCAGGCAGCCCCAGCATTTT
V gene: TRBV2; J gene: TRBJ1-5; clone size: -; D gene: TRBD1; CDR3 protein: CASSGTGVEPQHF; CDR3 DNA: TGTGCCAGCAGCGGGACAGGGGTTGAGCCCCAGCATTTT
V gene: TRBV16; J gene: TRBJ1-5; clone size: -; D gene: -; CDR3 protein: CASSQSAGNQPQHF; CDR3 DNA: TGTGCCAGCAGCCAATCAGCAGGGAATCAGCCCCAGCATTTT
V gene: TRBV6-6; J gene: TRBJ1-1; clone size: -; D gene: -; CDR3 protein: CASSYFWGDETEAFF; CDR3 DNA: TGTGCCAGCAGTTACTTCTGGGGGGACGAGACTGAAGCTTTCTTT
V gene: TRBV6-4; J gene: TRBJ2-5; clone size: once; D gene: TRBD2; CDR3 protein: CASSDSAGEAQTQYF; CDR3 DNA: TGTGCCAGCAGTGACTCGGCGGGAGAGGCCCAGACCCAGTACTTC
V gene: TRBV10-3; J gene: TRBJ2-1; clone size: large; D gene: -; CDR3 protein: CAISESGGDHNEQFF; CDR3 DNA: TGTGCCATCAGTGAGTCAGGGGGGGATCACAATGAGCAGTTCTTC
V gene: TRBV4-1; J gene: TRBJ2-1; clone size: -; D gene: -; CDR3 protein: CASSLPSSGVHNEQFF; CDR3 DNA: TGCGCCAGCAGCCTTCCGAGTAGCGGAGTCCACAATGAGCAGTTCTTC
V gene: TRBV7-2; J gene: TRBJ2-5; clone size: once; D gene: -; CDR3 protein: CASSFAGEETQYF; CDR3 DNA: TGTGCCAGCAGCTTCGCAGGCGAAGAGACCCAGTACTTC
V gene: TRBV11-3; J gene: TRBJ1-1; clone size: -; D gene: -; CDR3 protein: CASSLVESDAFF; CDR3 DNA: TGTGCCAGCAGCTTAGTGGAGAGCGACGCTTTCTTT
V gene: TRBV5-6; J gene: TRBJ2-2; clone size: -; D gene: -; CDR3 protein: CASSSPDTGELFF; CDR3 DNA: TGTGCCAGCAGCTCCCCTGACACCGGGGAGCTGTTTTTT
V gene: TRBV12-5; J gene: TRBJ2-2; clone size: once; D gene: TRBD1; CDR3 protein: CASGSGTGTGELFF; CDR3 DNA: TGTGCTAGTGGTTCCGGGACAGGGACCGGGGAGCTGTTTTTT
V gene: TRBV2; J gene: TRBJ1-1; clone size: -; D gene: TRBD1; CDR3 protein: CASRGQGNTEAFF; CDR3 DNA: TGTGCCAGCAGGGGACAGGGGAACACTGAAGCTTTCTTT
V gene: TRBV6-1; J gene: TRBJ1-1; clone size: -; D gene: -; CDR3 protein: CASSDQGMNTEAFF; CDR3 DNA: TGTGCCAGCAGTGATCAGGGGATGAACACTGAAGCTTTCTTT
V gene: TRBV13; J gene: TRBJ2-2; clone size: -; D gene: TRBD2; CDR3 protein: CASSRTSGLNTGELFF; CDR3 DNA: TGTGCCAGCAGCCGGACTAGCGGTTTGAACACCGGGGAGCTGTTTTTT
V gene: TRBV10-2; J gene: TRBJ2-7; clone size: -; D gene: TRBD1; CDR3 protein: CASRRTGELPFEQYF; CDR3 DNA: TGCGCCAGCAGAAGGACAGGGGAGTTACCTTTCGAGCAGTACTTC
V gene: TRBV14; J gene: TRBJ2-2; clone size: -; D gene: TRBD2; CDR3 protein: CASRNSGGNTGELFF; CDR3 DNA: TGTGCCAGCAGAAACAGCGGGGGGAACACCGGGGAGCTGTTTTTT
V gene: TRBV11-3; J gene: TRBJ2-1; clone size: once; D gene: TRBD1; CDR3 protein: CASSLTGDNEQFF; CDR3 DNA: TGTGCCAGCAGCTTAACAGGGGACAATGAGCAGTTCTTC
V gene: TRBV19; J gene: TRBJ2-3; clone size: -; D gene: -; CDR3 protein: CASSSQGSPDTQYF; CDR3 DNA: TGTGCCAGTAGTAGTCAGGGTAGTCCAGATACGCAGTATTTT
V gene: TRBV19; J gene: TRBJ1-5; clone size: -; D gene: -; CDR3 protein: CASKPGSSNQPQHF; CDR3 DNA: TGTGCCAGTAAACCAGGGTCTTCCAATCAGCCCCAGCATTTT
V gene: TRBV7-6; J gene: TRBJ1-6; clone size: -; D gene: -; CDR3 protein: CASSLNSMNNSPLHF; CDR3 DNA: TGTGCCAGCAGCTTGAACAGCATGAATAATTCACCCCTCCACTTT
V gene: TRBV6-1; J gene: TRBJ1-1; clone size: -; D gene: -; CDR3 protein: CASSEQGLGFF; CDR3 DNA: TGTGCCAGCAGTGAGCAGGGCCTAGGTTTCTTT
V gene: TRBV6-5; J gene: TRBJ2-1; clone size: -; D gene: TRBD2; CDR3 protein: CASSLISGRANEQFF; CDR3 DNA: TGTGCCAGCAGTCTCATAAGCGGGAGGGCGAATGAGCAGTTCTTC
V gene: TRBV6-1; J gene: TRBJ1-4; clone size: few; D gene: -; CDR3 protein: CASSQNEKLFF; CDR3 DNA: TGTGCCAGCAGTCAAAATGAAAAACTGTTTTTT
V gene: TRBV7-2; J gene: TRBJ2-3; clone size: few; D gene: TRBD1; CDR3 protein: CASSEEGARTDTQYF; CDR3 DNA: TGTGCCAGCAGTGAAGAGGGGGCGCGCACAGATACGCAGTATTTT
V gene: TRBV7-2; J gene: TRBJ1-1; clone size: -; D gene: -; CDR3 protein: CASSPRRTEAFF; CDR3 DNA: TGTGCCAGCAGCCCCCGGAGGACTGAAGCTTTCTTT
V gene: TRBV7-2; J gene: TRBJ1-1; clone size: -; D gene: TRBD1; CDR3 protein: CASSLTLTGNHLEAFF; CDR3 DNA: TGTGCCAGCAGCTTAACGTTGACAGGGAACCACCTTGAAGCTTTCTTT
V gene: TRBV4-1; J gene: TRBJ2-5; clone size: -; D gene: -; CDR3 protein: CASSQRDIQETQYF; CDR3 DNA: TGCGCCAGCAGTCAGAGGGACATCCAAGAGACCCAGTACTTC